This entry features one TCR beta chain sequence. Its antigen is still unknown. The source of the sample is a study of radiation and T cells in renal cell carcinoma. Points from the study as a whole: Baseline intratumoral clonotype presence is unknown without pretreatment biopsies. Top tumor clonotypes rose in blood 2 weeks post-radiation, then contracted.

The CDR3 totals 14 residues. In germline, CDR1 is SGHRS, CDR2 YFSETQ. Sequenced by immunoSEQ multiplex PCR; TCRdb stores in-frame clones only, minus some. In the table there are about 60,000 clones, roughly 72% of which are singletons. Documented time point: blood 2 weeks post-SBRT. Documented treatment: 15 Gy SBRT to primary tumor, nephrectomy 4 weeks later. Clear cell pathology was present in this patient's renal cell carcinoma. Source: blood, taken from a patient whose treatment included radiotherapy and nephrectomy. V usage is TRBV5-1 and J usage is TRBJ2-5; no firm D call. The DNA end is a closer match to TRBJ2-7, so the J assignment may be wrong. The source of this sequence is a man aged 60 to 69 with renal cell carcinoma. CDR3 sequence reads: CASSLGQETYEQYF. CDR3 DNA: TGCGCCAGCAGCTTGGGGCAGGAAACCTACGAGCAGTACTTC.